Below are 19 T cell receptor beta chains sequenced from a single sample in a study of blood T cell repertoires in COVID-19. The protocol was immunoSEQ multiplex PCR, while the TCRdb copy is restricted to in-frame clones and leaves out a portion. The table has fewer than 300,000 clones, 80% to 95% seen once. The sequencing sample was made of peripheral blood. These receptors were collected from a woman in her 30s with COVID-19, enrolled during active disease.

The genes are TRBV4-1 and TRBJ2-6, with TRBD1 identical over 10 bases. Looked up from germline, CDR1 is MGHRA and CDR2 is YSYEKL. The CDR3 has 19 amino acids. Trimming cost V 2 bases and J 2 bases; bases outside gene matches: 9. CDR3 bases: TGCGCCAGCAGCCAAAAACTGGGGACAGGGGTGGCTGGGGCCAACGTCCTGACTTTC. This codes for CASSQKLGTGVAGANVLTF.

This rearrangement joins TRBV7-9 to TRBJ2-3; possible D gene TRBD2, 5 bases. The CDR3 has 16 amino acids. V lost 0 bases and J 2 bases, leaving 12 bases between the germline ends. The germline V gene encodes CDR1 SEHNR and CDR2 FQNEAQ (reference sequence). The CDR3 region is CASSLARASSTDTQYF. In nucleotides, the CDR3 is TGTGCCAGCAGCTTAGCAAGGGCTAGCTCCACAGATACGCAGTATTTT.

This clone has a handful of counts. CDR3 nucleotide sequence: TGTGCCAGCAGTCGGACTCTCTACGAGCAGTACTTC. This translates into CASSRTLYEQYF. This chain joins TRBV12-3 or TRBV12-4 and TRBJ2-7; weak D call: TRBD2 (5 bases). V was shortened by 5 bases and J by 3 bases, with 8 bases between the two germline ends. The CDR3 consists of 12 residues.

This clone occurred once. The rearrangement links TRBV30 to TRBJ2-1, with TRBD1 matching 9 bases. Germline V lookup: CDR1 GTSNPN, CDR2 SVGIG (reference sequence). The CDR3 is made up of 16 amino acids. The junction had 11 bases not matched to a gene; V was cut back by 0 bases and J by 8 bases. The CDR3: CAWSVLRDRVFHEQFF. The CDR3 bases are TGTGCCTGGAGTGTACTTCGGGACAGGGTGTTCCATGAGCAGTTCTTC.

The chain recombines TRBV7-3 with TRBJ1-1, with no clear D. CDR1 SGHTA and CDR2 FQGTGA come from the germline V gene. The CDR3 is made up of 13 amino acids. Trimming shortened V by 2 bases and J by 1 base, and 5 bases separated the two germline ends. CDR3: CASSLFGNTEAFF. The DNA for the CDR3 is TGTGCCAGCAGCTTATTCGGGAACACTGAAGCTTTCTTT.

The V and J genes are TRBV12-3 or TRBV12-4 and TRBJ1-5; D gene unclear. The CDR3 has 13 amino acids. Trimming stripped 5 bases from V and 6 bases from J, with 11 bases between. For the CDR3, the DNA is TGTGCCAGCAGTGCGGGTCTGAGTCAGCCCCAGCATTTT. Its protein product is CASSAGLSQPQHF.

The chain carries TRBV4-1 and TRBJ2-5, with 10 bases lining up with TRBD2. Looked up from germline, CDR1 is MGHRA and CDR2 is YSYEKL. V shed 0 bases and J 2 bases; nucleotides not matched to a gene: 3. This CDR3 region has 16 residues. The CDR3 reads CASSQELLAGQETQYF. CDR3 bases: TGCGCCAGCAGCCAAGAATTACTAGCGGGGCAAGAGACCCAGTACTTC.

The chain is built from TRBV9 and TRBJ2-7; D possibly corresponds to TRBD2 (5 bases). CDR1 SGDLS and CDR2 YYNGEE come from the germline V gene. The CDR3 spans 13 residues. V shed 4 bases and J shed 2 bases, with 10 bases lying between them. DNA for the CDR3: TGTGCCAGCAGCAAAGGACTGCCCTACGAGCAGTACTTC. Its protein is CASSKGLPYEQYF.

This chain connects TRBV4-2 to TRBJ2-3, with 8 bases lining up with TRBD2. This CDR3 contains 17 residues. The germline gives CDR1 LGHNA, CDR2 YNFKEQ. V gave up 0 bases and J gave up 5 bases; unmatched junction bases: 10. CDR3 DNA sequence: TGTGCCAGCAGCCAAGATACTGCGAGCGGGAGCCTAGATACGCAGTATTTT. This translates into CASSQDTASGSLDTQYF.

The chain links TRBV3-1 (or the pseudogene TRBV3-2) to TRBJ1-1; TRBD1 is a possible D gene (5 bases). This CDR3 spans 14 amino acids. The germline V gene encodes CDR1 LGHDT and CDR2 YNNKEL (reference sequence). With 0 bases removed from V and 3 bases from J, the gap between germline ends came to 8 bases. CDR3 loop: CASSQETRDTEAFF. The CDR3 region has the DNA TGTGCCAGCAGCCAAGAGACCAGGGACACTGAAGCTTTCTTT.

The rearrangement uses TRBV28 and TRBJ2-7; 8 bases align to TRBD1. The germline V gene encodes CDR1 MDHEN and CDR2 SYDVKM. Trimming took 3 bases from V and 0 from J; bases not matched to a gene: 4. This CDR3 region has 15 residues. CDR3 region: CASSFLTGGSYEQYF. The CDR3, as DNA: TGTGCCAGCAGTTTTCTTACAGGGGGCTCCTACGAGCAGTACTTC. The variable domain in full, with the rest retrieved from reference TRBV28 and TRBJ2-7, is DVKVTQSSRYLVKRTGEKVFLECVQDMDHENMFWYRQDPGLGLRLIYFSYDVKMKEKGDIPEGYSVSREKKERFSLILESASTNQTSMYLCASSFLTGGSYEQYFGPGTRLTVT.

This chain joins TRBV19 and TRBJ2-2, with 7 bases that match TRBD1. CDR1 is LNHDA, CDR2 SQIVND, per germline (reference sequence). Trimming removed 5 bases from V and 1 base from J; junction bases left unmatched: 7. The CDR3 is 16 amino acids. The CDR3 here is CASSVTGTENTGELFF. CDR3 nucleotide sequence: TGTGCCAGTAGTGTGACCGGGACAGAGAACACCGGGGAGCTGTTTTTT. Full variable domain (remainder filled in from reference TRBV19 and TRBJ2-2): DGGITQSPKYLFRKEGQNVTLSCEQNLNHDAMYWYRQDPGQGLRLIYYSQIVNDFQKGDIAEGYSVSREKKESFPLTVTSAQKNPTAFYLCASSVTGTENTGELFFGEGSRLTVL.

This clone has just one count. The chain uses TRBV3-1 (or the pseudogene TRBV3-2) and TRBJ1-1, with D unclear. CDR1 LGHDT and CDR2 YNNKEL come from the germline V gene (reference sequence). This CDR3 has 14 residues. V gave up 6 bases and J gave up 4 bases, with 15 bases separating them. The CDR3 region has the DNA TGTGCCAGCAGGCCCGTGGAGGAGGGCACTGAAGCTTTCTTT. Translated, it gives CASRPVEEGTEAFF.

The chain employs TRBV18 and TRBJ2-1; 11 bases are a match to TRBD2. The CDR3 contains 15 residues. V dropped 1 base and J dropped 4; count of bases not matched to a gene: 0. Germline V lookup: CDR1 KGHSH, CDR2 LQKENI. The CDR3 region is CASSPRLAGYNEQFF. CDR3 coding DNA: TGTGCCAGCTCACCACGACTAGCGGGGTACAATGAGCAGTTCTTC.

The V gene is TRBV3-1 (or the pseudogene TRBV3-2), the J gene TRBJ1-2; D may be TRBD1 (6 bases). Germline values: CDR1 LGHDT, CDR2 YNNKEL (reference sequence). V lost 2 bases, J lost 7 bases, and 17 bases lay in between. This CDR3 is built from 15 residues. The CDR3 DNA follows: TGTGCCAGCAGCCAATCTCTTGCAGGGGCGAGTGGCTACACCTTC. Amino acids: CASSQSLAGASGYTF.

This chain connects TRBV10-1 to TRBJ1-1, with TRBD1 matching 7 bases. There are 14 residues in the CDR3. CDR1 is WNHNN and CDR2 is SYGVQD in the germline V gene (reference sequence). The junction had 5 bases not matched to a gene; V was cut back by 6 bases and J by 1 base. CDR3 loop: CASSQTGRNTEAFF. The CDR3 nucleotides are TGCGCCAGCAGCCAGACAGGGAGGAACACTGAAGCTTTCTTT.

The chain has TRBV27 and TRBJ1-1, with D perhaps matching TRBD1 (6 bases). The ends were cut back, 0 bases at V and 0 bases at J, with 32 bases in the middle. The CDR3 contains 23 residues. Germline lookup yields CDR1 MNHEY and CDR2 SMNVEV (reference sequence). CDR3 DNA sequence: TGTGCCAGCAGTTTATCGCACCCCTGGGTCCCCGGACAGTCACTATCCATGAACACTGAAGCTTTCTTT. Translating gives CASSLSHPWVPGQSLSMNTEAFF.

This clone appeared a few times. The V and J genes are TRBV21-1 and TRBJ1-2; TRBD1, the D gene given by the table, was not confirmed from the DNA. TRBV21-1 is a listed pseudogene. The length of the CDR3 is 14 residues. CDR3 bases: TGTGCCAGCAGCAAAGGCGCAGGGGTCGATGGCTACACCTTC. Its translation is CASSKGAGVDGYTF.

The CDR3 DNA follows: TGTGCCAGCAGTTTCGCCGGTGAGACTGAAGCTTTCTTT. As protein: CASSFAGETEAFF. The rearrangement links TRBV28 to TRBJ1-1; no clear D. The germline V gene has CDR1 MDHEN and CDR2 SYDVKM. V was cut by 3 bases and J by 5 bases, with 10 bases left in between. There are 13 residues in the CDR3.